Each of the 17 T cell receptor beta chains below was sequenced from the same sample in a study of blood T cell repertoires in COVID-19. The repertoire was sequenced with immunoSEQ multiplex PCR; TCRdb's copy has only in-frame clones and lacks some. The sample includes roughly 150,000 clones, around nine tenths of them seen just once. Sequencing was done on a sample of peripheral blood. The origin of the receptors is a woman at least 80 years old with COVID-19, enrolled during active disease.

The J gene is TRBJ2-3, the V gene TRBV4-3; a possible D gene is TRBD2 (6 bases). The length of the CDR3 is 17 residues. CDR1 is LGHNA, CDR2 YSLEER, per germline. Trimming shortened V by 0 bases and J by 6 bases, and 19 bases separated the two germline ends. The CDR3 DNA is TGCGCCAGCAGCCAAGATTTGGGACTTAGAGCAGGCGATACGCAGTATTTT. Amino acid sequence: CASSQDLGLRAGDTQYF.

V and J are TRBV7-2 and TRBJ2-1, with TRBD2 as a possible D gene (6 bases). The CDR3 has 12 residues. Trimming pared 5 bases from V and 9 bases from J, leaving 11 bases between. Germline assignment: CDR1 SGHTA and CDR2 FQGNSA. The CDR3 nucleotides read TGTGCCAGCAGCCCCTTGGGGGGTGAGCAGTTCTTC. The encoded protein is CASSPLGGEQFF.

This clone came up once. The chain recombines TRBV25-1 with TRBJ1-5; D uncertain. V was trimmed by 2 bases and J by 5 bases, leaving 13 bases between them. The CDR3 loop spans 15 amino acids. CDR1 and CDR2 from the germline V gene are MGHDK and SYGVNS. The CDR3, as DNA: TGTGCCAGCAGTGAACCGGGGAGGTTGGATCAGCCCCAGCATTTT. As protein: CASSEPGRLDQPQHF.

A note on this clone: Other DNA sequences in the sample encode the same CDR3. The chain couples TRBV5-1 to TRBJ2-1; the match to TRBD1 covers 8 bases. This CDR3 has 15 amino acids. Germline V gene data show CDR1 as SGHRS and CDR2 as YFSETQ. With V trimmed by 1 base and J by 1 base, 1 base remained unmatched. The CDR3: CASSLQGASYNEQFF. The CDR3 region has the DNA TGCGCCAGCAGCTTGCAGGGGGCTTCCTACAATGAGCAGTTCTTC.

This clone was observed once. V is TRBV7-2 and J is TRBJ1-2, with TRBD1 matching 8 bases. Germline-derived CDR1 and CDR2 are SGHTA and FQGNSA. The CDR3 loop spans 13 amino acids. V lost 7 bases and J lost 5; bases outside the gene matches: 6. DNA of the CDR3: TGTGCCAGCATAGGCAGGGGGCTGTATGGCTACACCTTC. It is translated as CASIGRGLYGYTF.

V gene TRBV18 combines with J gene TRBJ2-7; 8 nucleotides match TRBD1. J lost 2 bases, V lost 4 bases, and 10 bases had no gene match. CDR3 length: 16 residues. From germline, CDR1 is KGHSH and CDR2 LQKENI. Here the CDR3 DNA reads TGTGCCAGCTCACTTAACCGGGACAGGACCCCCTACGAGCAGTACTTC. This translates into CASSLNRDRTPYEQYF.

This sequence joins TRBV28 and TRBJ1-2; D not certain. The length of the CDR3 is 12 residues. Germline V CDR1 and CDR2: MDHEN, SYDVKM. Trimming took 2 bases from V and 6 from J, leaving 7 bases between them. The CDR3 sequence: CASSLEENGYTF. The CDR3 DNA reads TGTGCCAGCAGTTTAGAGGAGAATGGCTACACCTTC.

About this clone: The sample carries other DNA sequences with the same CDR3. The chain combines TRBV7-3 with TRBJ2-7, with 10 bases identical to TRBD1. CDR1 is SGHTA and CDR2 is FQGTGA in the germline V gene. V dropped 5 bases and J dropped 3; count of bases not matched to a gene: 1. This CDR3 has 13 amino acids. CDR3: CASSRDRGYEQYF. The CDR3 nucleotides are TGTGCCAGCAGCCGGGACAGGGGCTACGAGCAGTACTTC.

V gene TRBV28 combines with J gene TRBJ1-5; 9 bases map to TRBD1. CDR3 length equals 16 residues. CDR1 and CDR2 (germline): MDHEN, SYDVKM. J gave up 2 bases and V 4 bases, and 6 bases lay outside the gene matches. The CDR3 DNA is TGTGCCAGCAGTTGGAGAAGGACAGGGGGCAATCAGCCCCAGCATTTT. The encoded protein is CASSWRRTGGNQPQHF.

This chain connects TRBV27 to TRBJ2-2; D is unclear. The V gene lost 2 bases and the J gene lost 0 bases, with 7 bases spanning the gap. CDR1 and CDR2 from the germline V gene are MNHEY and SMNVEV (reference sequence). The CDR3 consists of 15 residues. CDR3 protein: CASSLRQANTGELFF. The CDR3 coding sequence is TGTGCCAGCAGTTTACGACAAGCGAACACCGGGGAGCTGTTTTTT.

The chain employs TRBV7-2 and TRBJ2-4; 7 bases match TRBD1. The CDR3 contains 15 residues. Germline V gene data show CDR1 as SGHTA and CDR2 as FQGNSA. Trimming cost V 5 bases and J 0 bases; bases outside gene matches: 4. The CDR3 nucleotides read TGTGCCAGCAGCCCTGACAGGGTAGCCAAAAACATTCAGTACTTC. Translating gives CASSPDRVAKNIQYF.

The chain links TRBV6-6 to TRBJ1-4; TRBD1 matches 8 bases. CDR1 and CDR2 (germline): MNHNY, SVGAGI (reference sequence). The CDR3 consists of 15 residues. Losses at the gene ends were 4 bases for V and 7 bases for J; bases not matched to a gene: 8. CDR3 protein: CASSSHRGSGEKLFF. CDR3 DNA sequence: TGTGCCAGCAGTTCCCACAGGGGGTCGGGTGAAAAACTGTTTTTT.

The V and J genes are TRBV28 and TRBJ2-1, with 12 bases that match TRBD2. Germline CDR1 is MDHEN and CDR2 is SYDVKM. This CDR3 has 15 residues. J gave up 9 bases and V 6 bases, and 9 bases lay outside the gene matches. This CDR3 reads CASSLLAGGIGEQFF. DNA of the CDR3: TGTGCCAGCAGCCTACTAGCGGGAGGTATAGGTGAGCAGTTCTTC.

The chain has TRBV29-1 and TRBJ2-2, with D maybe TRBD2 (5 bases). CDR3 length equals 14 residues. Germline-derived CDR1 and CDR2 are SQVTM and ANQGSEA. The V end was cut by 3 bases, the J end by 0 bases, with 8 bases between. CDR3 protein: CSVDLRANTGELFF. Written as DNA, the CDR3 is TGCAGCGTTGACCTGCGGGCGAACACCGGGGAGCTGTTTTTT.

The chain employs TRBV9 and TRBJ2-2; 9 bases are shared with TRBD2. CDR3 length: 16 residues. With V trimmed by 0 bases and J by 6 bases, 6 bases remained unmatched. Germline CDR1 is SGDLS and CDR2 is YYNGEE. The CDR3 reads CASSVASGIRAGELFF. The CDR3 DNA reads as TGTGCCAGCAGCGTAGCTAGCGGGATTAGGGCCGGGGAGCTGTTTTTT.

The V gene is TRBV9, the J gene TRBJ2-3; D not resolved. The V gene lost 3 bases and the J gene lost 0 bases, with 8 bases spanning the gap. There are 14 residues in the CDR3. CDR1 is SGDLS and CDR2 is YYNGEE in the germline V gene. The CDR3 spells CASSGLVSTDTQYF. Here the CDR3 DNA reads TGTGCCAGCAGCGGACTGGTTAGCACAGATACGCAGTATTTT.

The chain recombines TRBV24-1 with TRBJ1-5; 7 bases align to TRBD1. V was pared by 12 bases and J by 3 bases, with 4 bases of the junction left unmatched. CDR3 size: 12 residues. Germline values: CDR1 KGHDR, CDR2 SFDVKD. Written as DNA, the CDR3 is TGTGCCTCCGGGACAGACAATCAGCCCCAGCATTTT. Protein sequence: CASGTDNQPQHF.